In its sample, the clone carrying this TCR beta chain was seen many times. Its target is unknown. The TCR beta CDR3 regions underwent amplification using RNA transcripts as the source. The HTBI set primed first-round TCR CDR3 RT-PCR. TCRdb redid the calling of the multiplex PCR reads with MiXCR, one entry per CDR3 protein. The sample carries approximately 600,000 distinct CDR3 sequences, roughly 14% recorded once. This record comes from a study of T cells in Graves' hyperthyroidism and ophthalmopathy. Background on the study: Before treatment of any kind, peripheral blood was taken at initial diagnosis.

The CDR3 is 15 amino acids. In germline, CDR1 is SGDLS, CDR2 YYNGEE. V trimming: 1 base; J trimming: 6 bases; junction bases outside the gene matches: 4. Each diagnosis drew on symptoms, thyroxine, TRAb, thyroid ultrasound and orbital computed tomography findings. The blood sample predates any ophthalmopathy symptoms, coming from first hyperthyroidism diagnosis. Study results and caveats: The majority of expanded thyroid clonotypes above 0.001 also appeared in blood.

V and J are TRBV9 and TRBJ2-7; 13 bases align to TRBD2. Sequencing input: blood. The sequence was obtained from a young woman with Graves' hyperthyroidism that later progressed to Graves' ophthalmopathy. This CDR3 reads CASSVIGLAGVEQYF. In DNA form, the CDR3 reads TGTGCCAGCAGCGTAATCGGACTAGCGGGAGTCGAGCAGTACTTC. Together with reference TRBV9 and TRBJ2-7, the CDR3 gives the full variable domain: DSGVTQTPKHLITATGQRVTLRCSPRSGDLSVYWYQQSLDQGLQFLIQYYNGEERAKGNILERFSAQQFPDLHSELNLSSLELGDSALYFCASSVIGLAGVEQYFGPGTRLTVT.